This T cell receptor (beta chain) was recorded in a study of control samples from healthy donors and cancer patients. The protocol was immunoSEQ multiplex PCR, while the TCRdb copy is restricted to in-frame clones and leaves out a portion. The data contain about 100,000 clones, just over 90% of them seen just once; the ten biggest clones take up 2% to 3%. This receptor was obtained from a woman younger than 35 in good health. The sample was blood.

As DNA, the CDR3 is TGTGCCATCAGCGAGCCCGGGACAGGGAACACCATATATTTT. This gives the protein CAISEPGTGNTIYF. The chain has TRBV10-3 and TRBJ1-3; 9 positions agree with TRBD1. The germline gives CDR1 ENHRY, CDR2 SYGVKD. This CDR3 region has 14 residues. V was clipped by 6 bases and J by 7 bases; unmatched bases: 7.